These 27 T cell receptor beta chains were all obtained from the same sample, sequenced in a study of tumor-infiltrating lymphocytes in primary liver carcinoma. From about 0.5 ug of total RNA, TCR beta-specific cDNA was reverse-transcribed using a constant-region primer. Sequencing libraries for TCR beta derived from three nested multiplex PCR rounds that used slightly modified ARM-PCR. Researchers ran the first two PCR rounds for ten to eleven cycles each with TRBV1-TRBV30 forward primers and a C-beta reverse primer. TCRdb reanalysed the multiplex PCR reads using MiXCR and keeps one entry per CDR3 protein. Among tens of thousands of distinct CDR3 sequences listed, 72% were seen once. Bulk tissue was left unsorted, and RNA and DNA were co-extracted from roughly 20-30 mg of it. The sequenced sample was liver tumor tissue from sampling region 1. Documented subset: tumor region T1, superior pole. The origin of the receptors is a man in his forties with primary liver carcinoma and hepatitis B virus infection.

A word on this clonotype: A read error may account for a junction end that differs from germline. The gene calls are TRBV10-2 and TRBJ2-2; TRBD1 or TRBD2 may be the D gene (5 bases each). The CDR3 has 14 residues. Germline CDR1 and CDR2: WSHSY and SAAADI. This chain's CDR3 is CASRVQGDTRELFF. The CDR3 DNA reads as TGCGCCAGCCGCGTGCAGGGAGACACCCGGGAGCTGTTTTTT.

The chain has TRBV28 and TRBJ2-1; TRBD2 aligns across 8 bases. The CDR3 is 16 residues long. V lost 4 bases, J lost 1 base, and 6 bases stayed unmatched. Germline assignment: CDR1 MDHEN and CDR2 SYDVKM. CDR3 residues: CASSSHAGGSYNEQFF. CDR3 bases: TGTGCCAGCAGTTCTCATGCGGGAGGTTCCTACAATGAGCAGTTCTTC. Filled out from reference TRBV28 and TRBJ2-1, the complete variable domain reads DVKVTQSSRYLVKRTGEKVFLECVQDMDHENMFWYRQDPGLGLRLIYFSYDVKMKEKGDIPEGYSVSREKKERFSLILESASTNQTSMYLCASSSHAGGSYNEQFFGPGTRLTVL.

As for this clonotype: Sequence at one end of the junction differs from germline and may be a read error. V and J are TRBV29-1 and TRBJ2-5, with 7 bases fitting TRBD2. CDR3 length: 13 residues. CDR1 is SQVTM, CDR2 ANQGSEA, per germline. CDR3 in DNA: TGCTGCGTTGCTGGGAGGGCCGCCGAGACCCAGTACTTC. The encoded protein is CCVAGRAAETQYF.

Of note for this clonotype: At one of its ends the junction is not consistent with the germline gene, which may arise from a read error. This chain links TRBV14 with TRBJ2-3, with D hard to call. This CDR3 has 12 amino acids. The V gene's germline CDR1 is SGHDN and CDR2 FVKESK. The CDR3 nucleotides read TGTACCAGCAGCCAAGTTGAGGATACGCGGTATTTT. This gives the protein CTSSQVEDTRYF.

The chain combines TRBV4-1 with TRBJ2-7, with 9 bases identical to TRBD2. The germline gives CDR1 MGHRA, CDR2 YSYEKL. The CDR3 sequence is 16 residues long. Losses at the gene ends were 0 bases for V and 3 bases for J; bases not matched to a gene: 6. This chain's CDR3 is CASSQDLREGVYEQYF. The CDR3 nucleotides read TGCGCCAGCAGCCAAGATTTGCGGGAGGGTGTCTACGAGCAGTACTTC.

In its sample, this clonotype was seen many times. The J gene is TRBJ1-1, the V gene TRBV6-1; D unclear. Germline assignment: CDR1 MNHNS and CDR2 SASEGT. V lost 6 bases and J 4 bases, leaving 15 bases between the germline ends. This CDR3 has 14 residues. CDR3 bases: TGTGCCAGCAGACCCTCCGGACCGGGCACTGAAGCTTTCTTT. Translation gives CASRPSGPGTEAFF.

This clonotype was detected only a few times. One end of the junction varies from germline; a read error may be responsible. The rearrangement joins TRBV6-1 to TRBJ2-7; D not certain. This CDR3 has 13 residues. Germline V gives CDR1 MNHNS, CDR2 SASEGT. CDR3 nucleotide sequence: TGTGCCAGCTGTGAACGGGTTCTCTACGAGCAGTACTTC. It specifies CASCERVLYEQYF.

About this clonotype: Likely a read error: the CDR3 ends without its conserved phenylalanine or tryptophan. The chain recombines TRBV11-2 with TRBJ2-3; TRBD1 might be the D (5 bases). Per the germline V gene, CDR1 is SGHAT and CDR2 is FQNNGV. The CDR3 is 18 amino acids. The germline V and J ends were trimmed by 1 base and 2 bases, with 19 bases remaining between them. This CDR3 is CASSLGLSTGVATDTQYL. The CDR3 nucleotides read TGTGCCAGCAGCTTAGGTCTTTCCACAGGAGTCGCCACAGATACGCAGTATTTG.

On this clonotype itself: Germline is not matched at one junction end, which may reflect a read error. In nucleotides, the CDR3 is TGTGCCAACAAACCGGGACAGGCTTCCTACGATCAGTACTTC. Translated, it gives CANKPGQASYDQYF. This chain joins TRBV2 and TRBJ2-7; 8 positions match TRBD1. Germline V gene sequence: CDR1 SNHLY, CDR2 FYNNEI. The CDR3 spans 14 residues.

CDR3 DNA sequence: TGTGCCAGCAGCCCCCAGGGTGGGGCACCATATTTT. Translating gives CASSPQGGAPYF. The chain is built from TRBV11-2 and TRBJ1-3; tentatively, D is TRBD1 (5 bases). There are 12 residues in the CDR3. Germline CDR1 SGHAT, CDR2 FQNNGV. Trimming took off 5 bases at V and 15 bases at J, with 17 bases between the two ends. The variable domain in full, with the rest retrieved from reference TRBV11-2 and TRBJ1-3, is EAGVAQSPRYKIIEKRQSVAFWCNPISGHATLYWYQQILGQGPKLLIQFQNNGVVDDSQLPKDRFSAERLKGVDSTLKIQPAKLEDSAVYLCASSPQGGAPYFGEGSWLTVV.

Many counts were recorded for this clonotype. Compared with germline, one end of the junction differs, possibly owing to a read error. This CDR3 is CAGSWDPNTEAFF. The CDR3 nucleotides are TGTGCCGGCAGCTGGGACCCGAACACTGAAGCTTTCTTT. The chain is built from TRBV6-2 or TRBV6-3 and TRBJ1-1; D is perhaps TRBD1 (5 bases). CDR1 and CDR2 (germline): MNHEY, SVGEGT. The CDR3 sequence is 13 residues long.

This chain links TRBV11-2 with TRBJ2-7, with 7 nucleotides matching TRBD1. Per germline, CDR1 SGHAT and CDR2 FQNNGV. CDR3 length: 13 amino acids. V gave up 11 bases and J gave up 5 bases; unmatched junction bases: 12. The CDR3, as DNA: TGTGCCGACAGTTCTGCCCAGGGGGACGAGCAGTACTTC. It specifies CADSSAQGDEQYF.

The CDR3 nucleotides read TGTGCCAGTAGAGGGGCGGGAGGGTCCTACGAGCAGTACTTC. It codes for CASRGAGGSYEQYF. The J gene is TRBJ2-7, the V gene TRBV6-5; 9 bases map to TRBD2. Per the germline V gene, CDR1 is MNHEY and CDR2 is SVGAGI. Unmatched junction bases numbered 7, after V lost 9 bases and J lost 1 base. The CDR3 loop spans 14 amino acids.

At least ten counts were recorded for this clonotype. The V gene is TRBV12-3 or TRBV12-4, the J gene TRBJ2-6; D possibly uses TRBD1 or TRBD2 (5 bases each). The CDR3 runs to 17 residues. Deletions cut 7 bases from V and 1 base from J, with 17 bases between. CDR3 nucleotides: TGTGCCAGCACCATTGGCCGGGGCGGGTCTGGGGCCAACGTCCTGACTTTC. Translation: CASTIGRGGSGANVLTF.

In this sample, this clonotype turned up many times. The rearrangement joins TRBV5-1 to TRBJ2-1, with 8 bases matching TRBD2. V was clipped by 0 bases and J by 7 bases; unmatched bases: 9. The CDR3 is 16 amino acids. Germline V CDR1 and CDR2: SGHRS, YFSETQ. The CDR3 loop reads CASSLASSGSENEQFF. The CDR3 coding sequence is TGCGCCAGCAGCTTGGCCTCCAGCGGGAGTGAAAATGAGCAGTTCTTC.

About this clonotype itself: Relative to the germline gene, one junction end is altered; a read error may explain this. The chain joins TRBV12-3 or TRBV12-4 to TRBJ2-2; tentatively, D is TRBD2 (6 bases). This CDR3 contains 16 residues. DNA for the CDR3: TGTGCCAGCAGTCCCAGCGGGCGCGAAGTCACCGAGGAGCTGTTTTTT. It encodes CASSPSGREVTEELFF.

Ten or more counts support this clonotype. The rearrangement joins TRBV21-1 to TRBJ2-3; the DNA was not used to check the table's D call, TRBD1. TRBV21-1 is recorded as a pseudogene. The CDR3 is made up of 17 amino acids. This chain's CDR3 is CASSKNLRDNSTDTQYF. The CDR3 bases are TGTGCCAGCAGCAAGAATCTTCGGGATAATAGCACAGATACGCAGTATTTT.

To note about this clonotype: A much larger clone lies one base from this, so it may be a read error. The chain uses TRBV30 and TRBJ1-1; D ambiguous. Germline lookup yields CDR1 GTSNPN and CDR2 SVGIG (reference sequence). Trimming stripped 1 base from V and 5 bases from J, with 11 bases between. The CDR3 consists of 13 residues. The CDR3 is CAWSADAKTEAFF. In DNA form, the CDR3 reads TGTGCCTGGAGTGCTGACGCGAAGACTGAAGCTTTCTTT.

The rearrangement links TRBV29-1 to TRBJ1-2; D is uncertain. Germline-derived CDR1 and CDR2 are SQVTM and ANQGSEA. The CDR3 has 13 amino acids. Trimming took off 6 bases at V and 4 bases at J, with 15 bases between the two ends. The DNA of the CDR3 is TGCAGCGTCGAATTTGAGCGCCTCTATGGCTACACCTTC. Protein: CSVEFERLYGYTF.

As to this clonotype: The junction departs from germline at one end; a sequencing error may be responsible. The chain joins TRBV11-2 to TRBJ2-2; possibly TRBD2 for D (5 bases). The CDR3 is 15 residues long. The germline CDR1 and CDR2 sequences are SGHAT and FQNNGV. The CDR3 DNA sequence: TGTGCCAGAAGGATGGTAGCTGGAGTATCCGGGGAACTGTTTTTT. Protein product: CARRMVAGVSGELFF.

This clonotype was seen repeatedly, ten times or more. The rearrangement uses TRBV6-6 and TRBJ2-2; D possibly matches TRBD1 or TRBD2 (7 bases each). Germline CDR1 reads MNHNY; CDR2 reads SVGAGI (reference sequence). This CDR3 has 16 amino acids. The germline V and J ends were trimmed by 7 bases and 1 base, with 16 bases remaining between them. CDR3 nucleotide sequence: TGTGCCAGCACCACGGGGGGACAGAGGAACACCGGGGAGCTGTTTTTT. This gives the protein CASTTGGQRNTGELFF.

With respect to this clonotype: No conserved phenylalanine or tryptophan is present at the end of the CDR3, so a read error is the likely explanation. The chain joins TRBV11-2 to TRBJ2-7; the match to TRBD2 covers 11 bases. The germline V gene has CDR1 SGHAT and CDR2 FQNNGV. With V trimmed by 4 bases and J by 4 bases, 15 bases remained unmatched. The CDR3 has 18 residues. The CDR3 sequence: CASSSSVGLAGGGYEQYL. The DNA for the CDR3 is TGTGCCAGCAGCTCATCCGTTGGATTAGCGGGAGGGGGGTACGAGCAGTACCTC.

As for this clonotype: It may be a read error: a sequence one base away is much more abundant. The chain is built from TRBV7-8 and TRBJ2-5; no definite D call. Looked up from germline, CDR1 is SGHVS and CDR2 is FQNEAQ. This CDR3 region has 16 residues. Deletions cut 2 bases from V and 2 bases from J, with 15 bases between. CDR3 in amino acids: CASSLSLVGRQETQYF. The CDR3 nucleotides are TGTGCCAGCAGCTTATCCCTAGTGGGCCGTCAAGAGACCCAGTACTTC.

The V and J genes are TRBV12-3 or TRBV12-4 and TRBJ2-1; TRBD2 agrees at 11 bases. Trimming removed 6 bases from V and 6 bases from J; junction bases left unmatched: 4. This CDR3 is 14 amino acids long. The CDR3, as DNA: TGTGCCAGCAGCGGACTAGCGGGTCTCAATGAGCAGTTCTTC. This codes for CASSGLAGLNEQFF.

This clonotype was seen ten or more times. The genes are TRBV29-1 and TRBJ1-1; no definite D call. Germline CDR1 reads SQVTM; CDR2 reads ANQGSEA. The CDR3 is 11 residues long. With 6 bases removed from V and 0 bases from J, the gap between germline ends came to 5 bases. CDR3 coding DNA: TGCAGCGTGCCAGTGAACACTGAAGCTTTCTTT. Translating gives CSVPVNTEAFF.

The genes are TRBV29-1 and TRBJ2-3, with D unresolved. The V and J ends lost 3 bases and 8 bases respectively, with 18 bases between them. CDR3 length: 14 residues. Germline loops: CDR1 SQVTM, CDR2 ANQGSEA. The CDR3 DNA is TGCAGCGTTGAGTCGTGGCAGAGCCCAGTTACGCAGTATTTT. The encoded protein is CSVESWQSPVTQYF.

As for this clonotype: The junction shows a germline mismatch at one end, possibly a read error. The rearrangement links TRBV30 to TRBJ2-2; either TRBD1 or TRBD2 may supply D (5 bases each). There are 14 residues in the CDR3. The germline gives CDR1 GTSNPN, CDR2 SVGIG (reference sequence). CDR3 in amino acids: CVCLGLSSAGELFF. CDR3 coding DNA: TGTGTCTGTCTGGGGCTCAGCAGCGCCGGGGAGCTCTTTTTT. Using reference TRBV30 and TRBJ2-2 for the parts outside the CDR3, the full variable domain is SQTIHQWPATLVQPVGSPLSLECTVEGTSNPNLYWYRQAAGRGLQLLFYSVGIGQISSEVPQNLSASRPQDRQFILSSKKLLLSDSGFYLCVCLGLSSAGELFFGEGSRLTVL.